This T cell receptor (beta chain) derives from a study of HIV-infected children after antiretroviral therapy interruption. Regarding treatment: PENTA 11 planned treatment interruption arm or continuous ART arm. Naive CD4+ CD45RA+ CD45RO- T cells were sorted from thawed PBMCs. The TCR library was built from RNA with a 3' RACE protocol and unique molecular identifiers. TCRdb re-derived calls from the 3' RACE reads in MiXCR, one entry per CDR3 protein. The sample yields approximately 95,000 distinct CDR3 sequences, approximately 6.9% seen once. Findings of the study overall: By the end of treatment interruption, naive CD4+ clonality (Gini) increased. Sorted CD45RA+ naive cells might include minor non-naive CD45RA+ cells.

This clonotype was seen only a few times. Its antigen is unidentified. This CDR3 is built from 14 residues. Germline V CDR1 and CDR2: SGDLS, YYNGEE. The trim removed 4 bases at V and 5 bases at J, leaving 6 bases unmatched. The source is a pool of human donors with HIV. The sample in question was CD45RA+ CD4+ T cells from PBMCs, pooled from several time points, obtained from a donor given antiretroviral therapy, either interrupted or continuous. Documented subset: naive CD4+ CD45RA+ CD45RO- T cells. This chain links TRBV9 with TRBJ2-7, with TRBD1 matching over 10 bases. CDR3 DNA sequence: TGTGCCAGCAGCTCCCGACAGGGGGCCAACGAGCAGTACTTC. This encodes CASSSRQGANEQYF.